This T cell receptor (beta chain) originates from a study of molecular identifiers for immune sequencing clone quantification. Findings and caveats of the study: Researchers reportedly could pick up spiked Jurkat TCR RNA from one cell mixed into approximately 1 million naive cells.

Sorting isolated naive CD8 T cells as CD8+CD4-CCR7+CD45RA+ events. A single record per CDR3 protein comes from TCRdb applying MiXCR to the PCR reads. The sample carries approximately 550,000 distinct CDR3 sequences, around 23% recorded once. V lost 5 bases and J lost 2; bases outside the gene matches: 6. This CDR3 is 16 amino acids long. Germline lookup yields CDR1 MNHEY and CDR2 SMNVEV (reference sequence). Comments on this clonotype: The target antigen is unknown.

V is TRBV27 and J is TRBJ2-7, with 13 bases lining up with TRBD2. This receptor was taken from a human donor in good health. Some libraries in this study had Jurkat cell RNA spiked in. The specimen sequenced was naive CD8+ T cells from blood, with Jurkat cell RNA spiked in. Subset of the sample: FACS-sorted CD8+CD4-CCR7+CD45RA+ naive T cells. CDR3 DNA sequence: TGTGCCAGCAGTCCGGGACTAGCGGGGACCCCCTACGAGCAGTACTTC. It translates to CASSPGLAGTPYEQYF.